This T cell receptor (beta chain) was recorded in a study of OX40 agonist ivuxolimab in advanced cancers. About the research overall: Patients received ivuxolimab, an intravenous treatment, every 2 weeks at 0.01 to 10 mg/kg. Three patients, one with hepatocellular carcinoma and two with cutaneous melanoma, achieved partial responses.

Only in-frame clones appear in the TCRdb table, and some are missing; sequencing was by immunoSEQ multiplex PCR. The data show 20,000 or so clones, around 85% seen once. As for this clone: Its antigen is unknown.

V shed 3 bases and J shed 6 bases, with 12 bases lying between them. Germline CDR1 LNHDA, CDR2 SQIVND (reference sequence). The CDR3 is made up of 14 amino acids. Study results and caveats: Averaging showed that CD8+ T cells had more expanded clones than CD4+ did. Dose levels from 0.1 to 3.0 mg/kg saw CD4+ and CD8+ blood T cells expand clonally by week 6.

The origin of this receptor is an adult with an advanced solid tumor such as melanoma, head and neck, liver or kidney cancer. The chain carries TRBV19 and TRBJ2-1; D is ambiguous. The sequencing here drew on CD4+ or CD8+ T cells sorted from blood, taken in a trial of the OX40 agonist ivuxolimab. The CDR3 DNA reads as TGTGCCAGTAGTATTTCGCGTTCGGGCAATGAGCAGTTCTTC. Amino acid sequence: CASSISRSGNEQFF.